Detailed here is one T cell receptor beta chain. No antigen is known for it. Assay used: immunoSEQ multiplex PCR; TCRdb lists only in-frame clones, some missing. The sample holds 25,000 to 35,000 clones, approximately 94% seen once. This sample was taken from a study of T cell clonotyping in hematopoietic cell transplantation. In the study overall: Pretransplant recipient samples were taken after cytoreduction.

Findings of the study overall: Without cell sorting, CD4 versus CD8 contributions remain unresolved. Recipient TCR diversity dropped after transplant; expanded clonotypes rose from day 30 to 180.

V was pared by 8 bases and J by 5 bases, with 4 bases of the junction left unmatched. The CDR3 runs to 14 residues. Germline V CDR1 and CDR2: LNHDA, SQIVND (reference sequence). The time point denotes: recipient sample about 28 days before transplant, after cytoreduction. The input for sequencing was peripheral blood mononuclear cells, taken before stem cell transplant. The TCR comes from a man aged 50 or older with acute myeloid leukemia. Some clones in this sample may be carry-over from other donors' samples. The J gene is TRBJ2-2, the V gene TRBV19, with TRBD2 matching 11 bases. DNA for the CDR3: TGTGCCAGTTTTAGCGGGAGGGCAACCGGGGAGCTGTTTTTT. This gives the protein CASFSGRATGELFF. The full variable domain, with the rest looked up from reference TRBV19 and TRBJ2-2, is DGGITQSPKYLFRKEGQNVTLSCEQNLNHDAMYWYRQDPGQGLRLIYYSQIVNDFQKGDIAEGYSVSREKKESFPLTVTSAQKNPTAFYLCASFSGRATGELFFGEGSRLTVL.